This is a list of T cell receptor beta chains from one sample in a study of regulatory T cells in long-lasting Graves disease. Each CDR3 protein is one row after TCRdb ran MiXCR on the multiplex PCR reads. The data hold approximately 300,000 distinct CDR3 sequences, with 18% observed a single time. This sample comprised peripheral blood mononuclear cells (PBMCs), obtained at new diagnosis, from a patient treated with antithyroid drugs. The receptor set was obtained from a female donor with Graves disease. Each CDR3 is given with its conserved first and last residue. A D gene is named only where the DNA matches it firmly. Clone size is given for some rows only: seen once, a few or many times, or a class if the clone is expanded.

TRBJ2-1 | many | . | TRBV25-1 | TGTGCCAGCAGTGAGGGGCAGGCCCGCAATGAGCAGTTCTTC | CASSEGQARNEQFF
TRBJ2-3 | few | TRBD1 | TRBV5-4 | TGTGCCAGCAGCAACAGGGGGGGCACAGATACGCAGTATTTT | CASSNRGGTDTQYF
TRBJ2-2 | many | . | TRBV12-3/TRBV12-4 | TGTGCCAGCAGGGTGAACACCGGGGAGCTGTTTTTT | CASRVNTGELFF
TRBJ2-1 | many | TRBD2 | TRBV5-1 | TGCGCCAGCAGCTTCCCAGCGGGGGTGGGTTACAATGAGCAGTTCTTC | CASSFPAGVGYNEQFF
TRBJ2-2 | . | . | TRBV10-1 | TGCGCCAGCAGTGAGGTGATTGGCGGGGAGCTGTTTTTT | CASSEVIGGELFF
TRBJ2-3 | many | . | TRBV2 | TGTGCCAGCAGTCAACCGGATCATACGCAGTATTTT | CASSQPDHTQYF
TRBJ2-2 | . | . | TRBV10-3 | TGTGCCATCAGTGTTTTGGGAACCGGGGAGCTGTTTTTT | CAISVLGTGELFF
TRBJ2-3 | many | . | TRBV27 | TGTGCCAGCAGTTTGGCAGGGTCGTTAGATACGCAGTATTTT | CASSLAGSLDTQYF
TRBJ2-2 | many | TRBD2 | TRBV6-7 | TGTGCCAGCAGTGGACTAGCGGGAGTCACCGGGGAGCTGTTTTTT | CASSGLAGVTGELFF
TRBJ1-4 | many | . | TRBV11-2 | TGTGCCTGCAGCGAACCTCAGGGAAAGTTTCATGAAAAACTGTTTTTT | CACSEPQGKFHEKLFF
TRBJ2-3 | . | TRBD2 | TRBV29-1 | TGCAGCATCGAGAGGACTAGCGGGCTCACAGATACGCAGTATTTT | CSIERTSGLTDTQYF